The 19 T cell receptor beta chains listed next were all sequenced from one sample in a study of blood T cell repertoires in COVID-19 (TCRdb year 2020). The library relied on the immunoSEQ multiplex PCR assay. TCRdb stores this immuneACCESS table with in-frame sequences only. Part of the clones is absent; in the studies checked, under half of the shortfall reflects unresolved V genes, and no reason is known for the rest. The sample includes just under 350,000 clones, with about 86% observed a single time. The top ten clones comprise 2.5% to 3% of the sample. The sample consisted of peripheral blood. Receptor source: a man between 25 and 39 years old with active or convalescent COVID-19.

The genes are TRBV7-3 and TRBJ1-5; D unclear. The CDR3 contains 13 residues. Deletions cut 1 base from V and 11 bases from J, with 12 bases between. The V gene's germline CDR1 is SGHTA and CDR2 FQGTGA. CDR3: CASSLSRTSAQHF. In nucleotides, the CDR3 is TGTGCCAGCAGCTTAAGCCGCACCTCGGCCCAGCATTTT.

V usage is TRBV14 and J usage is TRBJ2-6; the D gene is possibly TRBD1 (6 bases). Germline CDR1 reads SGHDN; CDR2 reads FVKESK. The CDR3 is 15 residues long. The ends were cut back, 3 bases at V and 2 bases at J, with 8 bases in the middle. The CDR3, as DNA: TGTGCCAGCAGCCATTCAGGGGCTGGGGCCAACGTCCTGACTTTC. Its protein product is CASSHSGAGANVLTF.

This clone was observed a handful of times. V gene TRBV6-2 or TRBV6-3 combines with J gene TRBJ2-1, with 8 bases aligning to TRBD2. The V segment lost 6 bases and the J segment 6 bases; nucleotides outside the gene matches: 10. Looked up from germline, CDR1 is MNHEY and CDR2 is SVGEGT. This CDR3 is built from 15 residues. The CDR3 bases are TGTGCCAGCAGCCCTCGAGCGGGAGTCGGCAATGAGCAGTTCTTC. Its protein is CASSPRAGVGNEQFF.

The rearrangement uses TRBV4-2 and TRBJ1-1; possible D gene TRBD1, 5 bases. With 3 bases removed from V and 4 bases from J, the gap between germline ends came to 15 bases. The CDR3 has 15 residues. Germline lookup yields CDR1 LGHNA and CDR2 YNFKEQ. CDR3 sequence (DNA): TGTGCCAGCAGCCACTCGGGGGGGGTAGGCACTGAAGCTTTCTTT. It translates to CASSHSGGVGTEAFF.

The chain is built from TRBV2 and TRBJ2-5; D is perhaps TRBD2 (5 bases). Germline lookup yields CDR1 SNHLY and CDR2 FYNNEI. The CDR3 runs to 14 residues. V was cut by 7 bases and J by 2 bases, with 14 bases left in between. CDR3: CASTVGLIQETQYF. In DNA form, the CDR3 reads TGTGCCAGCACCGTCGGACTGATACAAGAGACCCAGTACTTC.

The chain carries TRBV10-3 and TRBJ1-1, with 7 bases lining up with TRBD1. This CDR3 spans 12 amino acids. V shed 0 bases and J 11 bases; nucleotides not matched to a gene: 3. CDR1 and CDR2 (germline): ENHRY, SYGVKD. The CDR3 protein is CAISESTGMAFF. CDR3 nucleotide sequence: TGTGCCATCAGTGAGTCGACAGGGATGGCTTTCTTT.

The chain employs TRBV3-1 (or the pseudogene TRBV3-2) and TRBJ2-1; TRBD2 might be the D (6 bases). CDR1 is LGHDT, CDR2 YNNKEL, per germline (reference sequence). V was cut by 4 bases and J by 9 bases, with 22 bases left in between. The CDR3 is 16 residues long. The CDR3 region has the DNA TGTGCCAGCAGCCTCAACCGGGGGAACGGGGTCGGTGAGCAGTTCTTC. Protein sequence: CASSLNRGNGVGEQFF.

This sequence joins TRBV9 and TRBJ2-7, with 7 bases aligning to TRBD1. Trimming took 3 bases from V and 3 from J; bases not matched to a gene: 9. Germline values: CDR1 SGDLS, CDR2 YYNGEE. This CDR3 comprises 15 residues. The CDR3 here is CASSATGAMGYEQYF. CDR3 in DNA: TGTGCCAGCAGCGCCACAGGGGCGATGGGCTACGAGCAGTACTTC.

The rearrangement uses TRBV9 and TRBJ2-6; D possibly corresponds to TRBD2 (6 bases). The germline V gene has CDR1 SGDLS and CDR2 YYNGEE. This CDR3 spans 16 amino acids. With 3 bases removed from V and 3 bases from J, the gap between germline ends came to 13 bases. CDR3 DNA: TGTGCCAGCAGCGCGTACTACGGGGGTGGGGCCAACGTCCTGACTTTC. Its protein is CASSAYYGGGANVLTF.

The chain couples TRBV5-6 to TRBJ2-1; perhaps TRBD2 as D (6 bases). CDR1 and CDR2 from the germline V gene are SGHDT and YYEEEE. The CDR3 has 13 amino acids. V was cut by 9 bases and J by 2 bases, with 12 bases left in between. The CDR3 nucleotides are TGTGCCACAGGACGGGGGACCTACAATGAGCAGTTCTTC. Translation: CATGRGTYNEQFF.

DNA for the CDR3: TGCAGCGGCCGACTAGCGGGAGCGTTCGAGCAGTACTTC. Translated: CSGRLAGAFEQYF. The chain uses TRBV29-1 and TRBJ2-7, with 12 positions matching TRBD2. V dropped 7 bases and J dropped 6; count of bases not matched to a gene: 7. Germline V gene data show CDR1 as SQVTM and CDR2 as ANQGSEA. The CDR3 is 13 amino acids.

The V and J genes are TRBV6-5 and TRBJ2-1; possible D gene TRBD1, 6 bases. V was clipped by 4 bases and J by 8 bases, with 9 bases between them. The germline gives CDR1 MNHEY, CDR2 SVGAGI. The CDR3 spans 12 residues. This chain's CDR3 is CASSSGAYEQFF. As DNA, the CDR3 is TGTGCCAGCAGTTCAGGGGCGTATGAGCAGTTCTTC.

The chain carries TRBV27 and TRBJ1-2, with a possible D match to TRBD1 (5 bases). Germline V CDR1 and CDR2: MNHEY, SMNVEV (reference sequence). The CDR3 covers 13 residues. V lost 4 bases and J 8 bases, leaving 14 bases between the germline ends. In DNA, the CDR3 is TGTGCCAGCAGTTCAATGACAGAGAAGGGCTACACCTTC. Translated: CASSSMTEKGYTF.

This sequence joins TRBV27 and TRBJ1-5, with unresolved D. The CDR3 loop spans 12 amino acids. Trimming removed 2 bases from V and 10 bases from J, with 9 bases in between. Germline CDR1 MNHEY, CDR2 SMNVEV (reference sequence). The CDR3 bases are TGTGCCAGCAGTTTACAGTCGGGACCCCAGCATTTT. Translating it yields CASSLQSGPQHF.

The V gene is TRBV6-6, the J gene TRBJ2-7; 7 positions agree with TRBD2. The CDR3 has 13 residues. Germline trimming cut 4 bases from V and 4 bases from J; bases unmatched to any gene: 4. Per germline, CDR1 MNHNY and CDR2 SVGAGI (reference sequence). Here the CDR3 DNA reads TGTGCCAGCAGTTCCCTAGCGGTATACGAGCAGTACTTC. As protein: CASSSLAVYEQYF.

In DNA, the CDR3 is TGTGCCACCAGCAGAGGATCGGGTACCTACGAGCAGTACTTC. Translating gives CATSRGSGTYEQYF. The V gene is TRBV15, the J gene TRBJ2-7; D is ambiguous. Germline V CDR1 and CDR2: LNHNV, YYDKDF (reference sequence). Trimming shortened V by 1 base and J by 2 bases, and 9 bases separated the two germline ends. This CDR3 spans 14 amino acids.

J is TRBJ1-3 and V is TRBV7-8; D is unresolved. Germline CDR1 reads SGHVS; CDR2 reads FQNEAQ. Trimming shortened V by 5 bases and J by 9 bases, and 17 bases separated the two germline ends. The CDR3 consists of 14 residues. Here the CDR3 reads CASSPRRTGGTIYF. The CDR3 DNA sequence: TGTGCCAGCAGCCCCCGACGGACCGGAGGCACCATATATTTT.

This chain uses TRBV23-1 with TRBJ1-2; no reliable D call. TRBV23-1 is sorted into the ORF group, with uncertain function. Trimming shortened V by 10 bases and J by 8 bases, and 11 bases separated the two germline ends. This CDR3 spans 10 amino acids. The CDR3 here is CATLPGGYTF. CDR3 bases: TGCGCCACCCTCCCGGGGGGCTACACCTTC.

V and J are TRBV5-1 and TRBJ1-6; 9 bases align to TRBD1. From germline, CDR1 is SGHRS and CDR2 YFSETQ. The V segment lost 4 bases and the J segment 7 bases; nucleotides outside the gene matches: 3. This CDR3 has 14 residues. Here the CDR3 DNA reads TGCGCCAGCAGCGACGGGACAGGGAATTCACCCCTCCACTTT. Amino acid sequence: CASSDGTGNSPLHF.